This T cell receptor (beta chain) was retrieved from a study of blood T cell repertoires in COVID-19. Background on the study: Sites in the United States, Italy and Spain provided acute and convalescent COVID-19 samples. From T cells, B-cell-depleted T cells, or PBMCs came the material, which was cDNA or gDNA.

The germline CDR1 and CDR2 sequences are MGHRA and YSYEKL. Trimming at V came to 1 base and at J to 4 bases, leaving 8 bases not matched to a gene. The CDR3 consists of 16 residues. In the original analysis: Amplification of reference gene primers was used by the study to estimate nucleated cell counts. Assay: immunoSEQ multiplex PCR; the TCRdb copy retains only in-frame clones and omits some. The V and J calls and clone size were taken over from that table, and D and trimming were inferred from the DNA. The sample yields under 300,000 clones, around four fifths seen once. The chain has TRBV4-1 and TRBJ1-2; 8 bases map to TRBD1. Sequenced input: peripheral blood. This TCR was sampled from a woman between 55 and 75 years old with active or convalescent COVID-19. CDR3: CASSQGARTGTYGYTF. The CDR3 nucleotides read TGCGCCAGCAGCCAAGGGGCCCGGACAGGGACCTATGGCTACACCTTC.